The 27 T cell receptor beta chains below all came from one sample that was sequenced in a study of early stage breast cancer tumors. Profiling relied on immunoSEQ multiplex PCR, and the TCRdb table lists in-frame clones only, not all of them. The repertoire holds 27,000 or so clones, with 84% as singletons. Source material: blood. The receptors were gathered from a person aged 45 to 60 with breast cancer.

The chain carries TRBV15 and TRBJ1-1; D call uncertain. V lost 0 bases to trimming and J lost 0 bases, with 5 bases between them. The CDR3 spans 14 residues. Germline V gives CDR1 LNHNV, CDR2 YYDKDF (reference sequence). CDR3 loop: CATSRDHMNTEAFF. CDR3 coding DNA: TGTGCCACCAGCAGAGATCACATGAACACTGAAGCTTTCTTT.

The J gene is TRBJ1-2, the V gene TRBV28; D is unclear. The CDR3 is 12 amino acids. The V gene's germline CDR1 is MDHEN and CDR2 SYDVKM. V lost 7 bases to trimming and J lost 1 base, with 7 bases between them. The CDR3 sequence is CASTSSNYGYTF. The CDR3 nucleotides read TGTGCCAGCACCAGCAGTAACTATGGCTACACCTTC.

Concerning this clone itself: The conserved closing phenylalanine or tryptophan is absent in this CDR3, likely reflecting a read error. This chain uses TRBV5-5 with TRBJ1-4; unclear D gene. The CDR3 has 14 amino acids. V was shortened by 0 bases and J by 2 bases, with 5 bases between the two germline ends. Germline V gene sequence: CDR1 SGHKS, CDR2 YYEKEE (reference sequence). The chain's CDR3 is CASSLGFTNEKLFC. CDR3 coding DNA: TGTGCCAGCAGCTTGGGATTTACTAATGAAAAACTGTTTTGT.

The J gene is TRBJ2-7, the V gene TRBV6-5; 9 positions agree with TRBD1. The CDR3 consists of 14 residues. V lost 6 bases to trimming and J lost 1 base; unmatched junction nucleotides: 4. Germline V gene lookup returns CDR1 MNHEY and CDR2 SVGAGI. The CDR3 protein is CASRRDRGSYEQYF. DNA for the CDR3: TGTGCCAGCAGGCGAGACAGGGGGTCCTACGAGCAGTACTTC.

This sequence joins TRBV19 and TRBJ1-1; 8 bases fit TRBD1. The germline gives CDR1 LNHDA, CDR2 SQIVND (reference sequence). The CDR3 spans 17 residues. J was trimmed by 2 bases and V by 7 bases; bases with no gene match: 15. The CDR3 here is CASTSRQGAISNTEAFF. For the CDR3, the DNA is TGTGCCAGTACCTCGCGGCAGGGGGCAATATCTAACACTGAAGCTTTCTTT.

The CDR3 DNA reads as TGCGCCAGCAGCTTGTCCGCAGGGGACTCCTACGAGCAGTACTTC. The encoded protein is CASSLSAGDSYEQYF. The chain carries TRBV5-1 and TRBJ2-7; the D gene is possibly TRBD1 (6 bases). Germline assignment: CDR1 SGHRS and CDR2 YFSETQ. The CDR3 runs 15 residues. The V end lost 1 base, the J end lost 0 bases, and 11 bases lay between the germline ends.

The chain employs TRBV13 and TRBJ1-2; the match to TRBD1 covers 8 bases. Unmatched junction bases numbered 20, after V lost 5 bases and J lost 3 bases. The CDR3 has 19 residues. Germline CDR1 is PRHDT and CDR2 is FYEKMQ (reference sequence). CDR3 sequence: CASSLFHEPGQGSHYGYTF. The CDR3 nucleotides read TGTGCCAGCAGCCTATTCCACGAGCCCGGACAGGGTTCTCACTATGGCTACACCTTC. Using reference TRBV13 and TRBJ1-2 for the parts outside the CDR3, the full variable domain is AAGVIQSPRHLIKEKRETATLKCYPIPRHDTVYWYQQGPGQDPQFLISFYEKMQSDKGSIPDRFSAQQFSDYHSELNMSSLELGDSALYFCASSLFHEPGQGSHYGYTFGSGTRLTVV.

V and J are TRBV27 and TRBJ1-5; D ambiguous. The CDR3 has 15 amino acids. The ends were cut back, 6 bases at V and 4 bases at J, with 16 bases in the middle. Germline CDR1 MNHEY, CDR2 SMNVEV (reference sequence). The DNA for the CDR3 is TGTGCCAGCAGAGGTGGTGCAGGACCGAATCAGCCCCAGCATTTT. This encodes CASRGGAGPNQPQHF.

The V call is TRBV7-9, the J call TRBJ2-1; 7 bases are shared with TRBD1. The CDR3 covers 15 residues. The ends lost 5 bases at V and 4 bases at J; junction bases unmatched: 8. Germline values: CDR1 SEHNR, CDR2 FQNEAQ (reference sequence). The CDR3: CASSATGFPYNEQFF. The CDR3 bases are TGTGCCAGCAGCGCGACAGGGTTTCCTTACAATGAGCAGTTCTTC.

This sequence joins TRBV9 and TRBJ2-3, with 7 positions matching TRBD1. Germline CDR1 and CDR2: SGDLS and YYNGEE. The CDR3 totals 15 residues. V lost 3 bases and J lost 2; bases outside the gene matches: 6. The CDR3 DNA reads as TGTGCCAGCAGCGAGGGGACAGTCATCACAGATACGCAGTATTTT. This gives the protein CASSEGTVITDTQYF.

V is TRBV6-1 and J is TRBJ2-1, with 7 bases matching TRBD1. CDR3 size: 13 residues. The germline CDR1 and CDR2 sequences are MNHNS and SASEGT. V lost 5 bases to trimming and J lost 7 bases; unmatched junction nucleotides: 5. CDR3 sequence: CASSSTGQNEQFF. In DNA form, the CDR3 reads TGTGCCAGCAGTTCGACAGGGCAGAATGAGCAGTTCTTC.

In its sample, this clone was seen once. This rearrangement joins TRBV7-2 to TRBJ1-2; a weak D match, TRBD1 (5 bases). Germline assignment: CDR1 SGHTA and CDR2 FQGNSA. This CDR3 is built from 13 residues. Trimming took 5 bases from V and 6 from J, leaving 13 bases between them. This chain's CDR3 is CASSPRMGDGYTF. The CDR3 DNA is TGTGCCAGCAGCCCCAGGATGGGGGATGGCTACACCTTC.

This sequence joins TRBV15 and TRBJ1-5; D is unclear. V gave up 0 bases and J gave up 7 bases, with 7 bases separating them. CDR3 length: 13 amino acids. Germline V gene lookup returns CDR1 LNHNV and CDR2 YYDKDF (reference sequence). CDR3 sequence reads: CATSRDLRQPQHF. As DNA, the CDR3 is TGTGCCACCAGCAGAGATTTAAGACAGCCCCAGCATTTT.

This clone was found a few times. V usage is TRBV2 and J usage is TRBJ2-3; D is possibly TRBD1 or TRBD2 (5 bases each). The CDR3 sequence is 15 residues long. With 6 bases removed from V and 1 base from J, the gap between germline ends came to 14 bases. CDR1 and CDR2 from the germline V gene are SNHLY and FYNNEI. The chain's CDR3 is CASRVVGVGTDTQYF. The CDR3 nucleotides are TGTGCCAGCAGGGTTGTGGGGGTGGGCACAGATACGCAGTATTTT.

The chain recombines TRBV4-1 with TRBJ2-7; TRBD2 matches at 13 bases. The V and J ends lost 4 bases and 0 bases, in that order; junction bases with no gene match: 9. Germline values: CDR1 MGHRA, CDR2 YSYEKL. This CDR3 spans 18 amino acids. This CDR3 reads CASSPGTSGAVSSYEQYF. CDR3 DNA: TGCGCCAGCAGCCCCGGGACTAGCGGGGCCGTCAGCTCCTACGAGCAGTACTTC.

The gene calls are TRBV10-1 and TRBJ1-6; tentatively, D is TRBD1 (6 bases). V lost 3 bases, J lost 4 bases, and 7 bases lay in between. This CDR3 is 14 amino acids long. Germline V gene sequence: CDR1 WNHNN, CDR2 SYGVQD (reference sequence). Written as DNA, the CDR3 is TGCGCCAGCAGTGACAGGGGATATAATTCACCCCTCCACTTT. As protein: CASSDRGYNSPLHF.

This chain uses TRBV7-7 with TRBJ2-1; 12 nucleotides align to TRBD2. The CDR3 is 15 residues long. CDR1 and CDR2 from the germline V gene are SSHAT and FNYEAQ (reference sequence). The J segment lost 3 bases and the V segment lost 3 bases, leaving 0 bases of the junction unmatched. The CDR3 nucleotides are TGTGCCAGCAGCTTGGGACTAGCGGGCTACAATGAGCAGTTCTTC. Protein: CASSLGLAGYNEQFF.

The J gene is TRBJ2-7, the V gene TRBV18; D unclear. CDR1 and CDR2 from the germline V gene are KGHSH and LQKENI. This CDR3 is built from 14 residues. V was clipped by 3 bases and J by 2 bases, with 11 bases between them. Here the CDR3 DNA reads TGTGCCAGCTCACCCTCAAGAGAAACCTACGAGCAGTACTTC. Protein: CASSPSRETYEQYF.

V is TRBV7-3 and J is TRBJ2-3; 7 nucleotides align to TRBD2. This CDR3 has 15 residues. CDR1 and CDR2 (germline): SGHTA, FQGTGA. The V gene end was trimmed by 5 bases and the J gene end by 1 base; junction bases not matched to a gene: 6. As DNA, the CDR3 is TGTGCCAGCAGCACTAGCGAGTATGGCACAGATACGCAGTATTTT. This codes for CASSTSEYGTDTQYF.

The gene calls are TRBV28 and TRBJ2-7; TRBD1 agrees at 8 bases. Germline V CDR1 and CDR2: MDHEN, SYDVKM. V lost 7 bases, J lost 4 bases, and 9 bases stayed unmatched. The CDR3 runs to 14 residues. The CDR3 loop reads CASTSGTGYYEQYF. DNA of the CDR3: TGTGCCAGCACCTCCGGGACAGGCTATTACGAGCAGTACTTC. Complete variable domain (other parts from reference TRBV28 and TRBJ2-7): DVKVTQSSRYLVKRTGEKVFLECVQDMDHENMFWYRQDPGLGLRLIYFSYDVKMKEKGDIPEGYSVSREKKERFSLILESASTNQTSMYLCASTSGTGYYEQYFGPGTRLTVT.

This clone was found a few times. The chain couples TRBV21-1 to TRBJ1-5. TRBV21-1 is a pseudogene locus. This CDR3 has 15 amino acids. CDR3 nucleotide sequence: TGTGCCAGCAGCTCCCGGGACTATAGCAATCAGCCCCAGCATTTT. Protein sequence: CASSSRDYSNQPQHF.

The rearrangement uses TRBV7-9 and TRBJ1-1; weak D call: TRBD1 (5 bases). The length of the CDR3 is 13 residues. Between the trimmed V and J ends, which lost 3 bases and 5 bases, there was a span of 10 bases. Germline V gives CDR1 SEHNR, CDR2 FQNEAQ (reference sequence). In nucleotides, the CDR3 is TGTGCCAGCAGCTTGGACCAGGGAACTGAAGCTTTCTTT. It is translated as CASSLDQGTEAFF.

The chain links TRBV19 to TRBJ2-5; D gene uncertain. Germline V gene data show CDR1 as LNHDA and CDR2 as SQIVND (reference sequence). CDR3 length equals 13 residues. The V gene lost 4 bases and the J gene lost 5 bases, with 11 bases spanning the gap. The CDR3 reads CASSTGRRETQYF. CDR3 sequence (DNA): TGTGCCAGTAGTACAGGCCGGCGCGAGACCCAGTACTTC.

The V gene is TRBV4-3, the J gene TRBJ2-7; possible D gene TRBD2, 6 bases. The CDR3 length is 18 residues. Trimming removed 1 base at V and 3 bases at J, with 22 bases between. Per germline, CDR1 LGHNA and CDR2 YSLEER. In nucleotides, the CDR3 is TGCGCCAGCAGCCAAGTAATCCCTAGCGCCGTTCCCAACTACGAGCAGTACTTC. Its translation is CASSQVIPSAVPNYEQYF.

V gene TRBV30 combines with J gene TRBJ2-7, with 9 bases lining up with TRBD2. The CDR3 runs to 15 residues. Germline-derived CDR1 and CDR2 are GTSNPN and SVGIG (reference sequence). V shed 8 bases and J 3 bases; nucleotides not matched to a gene: 14. The CDR3 region has the DNA TGTGCCCCCGTCCGCGGGGGGGATGCCGACTACGAGCAGTACTTC. It codes for CAPVRGGDADYEQYF.

This chain joins TRBV28 and TRBJ2-1; TRBD1 agrees at 8 bases. Per germline, CDR1 MDHEN and CDR2 SYDVKM. The CDR3 contains 15 residues. Trimming at V came to 2 bases and at J to 7 bases, leaving 7 bases not matched to a gene. The CDR3 bases are TGTGCCAGCAGTTTAAGACAGGGGTGGTTGAATGAGCAGTTCTTC. Translated: CASSLRQGWLNEQFF.

This clone has just one count. The chain uses TRBV19 and TRBJ1-2; the D gene is possibly TRBD1 (6 bases). CDR3 length: 16 residues. In germline, CDR1 is LNHDA, CDR2 SQIVND (reference sequence). The V and J ends lost 4 bases and 5 bases respectively, with 20 bases between them. Written as DNA, the CDR3 is TGTGCCAGTAGTAAACTTAATTCTGACAGGAGTTATGGCTACACCTTC. This translates into CASSKLNSDRSYGYTF.